What follows is one TCR beta chain and its context. The data were obtained in a study of blood T cell repertoires in COVID-19. Losses at the gene ends were 2 bases for V and 7 bases for J; bases not matched to a gene: 7. Per germline, CDR1 GTSNPN and CDR2 SVGIG (reference sequence). CDR3 size: 15 residues. Produced via immunoSEQ multiplex PCR; TCRdb's table is partial and in-frame only. Of about 200,000 clones listed, about 90% are singletons. The sequence was obtained from a man aged 25 to 40 with acute or convalescent COVID-19. The V call is TRBV30, the J call TRBJ2-2; 10 bases align to TRBD2. The sequenced sample was peripheral blood. The CDR3 DNA follows: TGTGCCTGGAGTCCAGCGGGGGGGCGAATCGGGGAGCTGTTTTTT. Translation gives CAWSPAGGRIGELFF.